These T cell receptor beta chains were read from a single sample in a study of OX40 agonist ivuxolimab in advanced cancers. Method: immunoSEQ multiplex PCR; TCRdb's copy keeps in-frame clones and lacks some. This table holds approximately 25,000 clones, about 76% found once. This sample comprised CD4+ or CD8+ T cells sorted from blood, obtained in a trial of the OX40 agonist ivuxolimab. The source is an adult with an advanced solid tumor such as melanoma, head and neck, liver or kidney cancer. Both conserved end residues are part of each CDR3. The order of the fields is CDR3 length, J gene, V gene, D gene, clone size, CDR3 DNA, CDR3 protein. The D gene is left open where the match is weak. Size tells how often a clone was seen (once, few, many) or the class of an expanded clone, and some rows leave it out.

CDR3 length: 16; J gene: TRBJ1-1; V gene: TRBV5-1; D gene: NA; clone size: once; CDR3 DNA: TGCGCCAGCAGCTTGGTGGGAGCCAAAAAGGACACTGAAGCTTTCTTT; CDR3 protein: CASSLVGAKKDTEAFF
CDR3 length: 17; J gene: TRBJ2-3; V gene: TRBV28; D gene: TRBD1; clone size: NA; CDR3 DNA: TGTGCCAGCAGTTTACGCGTTACAGGGGACGGCACAGATACGCAGTATTTT; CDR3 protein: CASSLRVTGDGTDTQYF
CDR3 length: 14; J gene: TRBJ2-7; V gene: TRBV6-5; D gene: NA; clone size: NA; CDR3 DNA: TGTGCCAGCAGCCTCGGCGGGCAGCACTACGAGCAGTACTTC; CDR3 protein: CASSLGGQHYEQYF
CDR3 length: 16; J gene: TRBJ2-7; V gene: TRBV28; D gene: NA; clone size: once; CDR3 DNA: TGTGCCAGCAGTCCACCGACAGGCCCGATGTTCCCCGAGCAGTACTTC; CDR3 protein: CASSPPTGPMFPEQYF
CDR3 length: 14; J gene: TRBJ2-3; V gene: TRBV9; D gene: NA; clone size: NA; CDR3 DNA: TGTGCCAGCAGCGCCCACGATGGCACAGATACGCAGTATTTT; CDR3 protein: CASSAHDGTDTQYF
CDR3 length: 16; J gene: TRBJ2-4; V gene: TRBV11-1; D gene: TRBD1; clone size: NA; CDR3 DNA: TGTGCCAGCAGCATCCGGACAGGGGAAATGAAAAACATTCAGTACTTC; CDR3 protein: CASSIRTGEMKNIQYF
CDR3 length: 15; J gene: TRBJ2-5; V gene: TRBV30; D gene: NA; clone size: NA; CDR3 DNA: TGTGCCTGGAGTTTAGAGGGGGGGATTCAAGAGACCCAGTACTTC; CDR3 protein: CAWSLEGGIQETQYF
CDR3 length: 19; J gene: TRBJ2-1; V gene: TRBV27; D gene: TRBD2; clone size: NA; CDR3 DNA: TGTGCCAGCAGTCCATCCCTTCGACTAGCGCAGGGGTACTACAATGAGCAGTTCTTC; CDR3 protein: CASSPSLRLAQGYYNEQFF
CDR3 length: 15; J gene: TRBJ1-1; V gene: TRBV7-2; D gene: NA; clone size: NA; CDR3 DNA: TGTGCCAGCAGCTTAGTCGAGGGTCTGGTTGCGGGAGCTTTCTTT; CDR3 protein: CASSLVEGLVAGAFF
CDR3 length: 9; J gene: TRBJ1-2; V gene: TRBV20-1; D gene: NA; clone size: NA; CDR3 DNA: TGCAGTGCTAGTCCCGGCTACACCTTC; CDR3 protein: CSASPGYTF
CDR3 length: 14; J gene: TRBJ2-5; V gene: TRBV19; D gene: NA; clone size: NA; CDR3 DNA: TGTGCCAGTAGTGGGGGGACATCCGAAGAGACCCAGTACTTC; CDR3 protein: CASSGGTSEETQYF
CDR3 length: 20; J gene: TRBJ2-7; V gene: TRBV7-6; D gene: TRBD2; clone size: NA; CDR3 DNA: TGTGCCAGCAGCTTAGCCTCAGGGCTAGCGGGGGGAAGCAGCTCCTACGAGCAGTACTTC; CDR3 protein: CASSLASGLAGGSSSYEQYF
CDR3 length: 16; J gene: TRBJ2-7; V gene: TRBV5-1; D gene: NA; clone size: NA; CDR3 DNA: TGCGCCAGCAGCTTAGTATTAGGAGGGGTATCCTACGAGCAGTACTTC; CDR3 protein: CASSLVLGGVSYEQYF
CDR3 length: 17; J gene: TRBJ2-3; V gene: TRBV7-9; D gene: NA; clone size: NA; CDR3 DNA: TGTGCCAGCAGCTTGCCTACCCGGGGTGGGGCCACAGATACGCAGTATTTT; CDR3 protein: CASSLPTRGGATDTQYF
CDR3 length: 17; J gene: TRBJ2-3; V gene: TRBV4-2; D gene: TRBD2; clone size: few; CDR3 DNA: TGTGCCAGCAGCCAAGGGCGGGCAGCGGGGGCCACAGATACGCAGTATTTT; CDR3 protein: CASSQGRAAGATDTQYF
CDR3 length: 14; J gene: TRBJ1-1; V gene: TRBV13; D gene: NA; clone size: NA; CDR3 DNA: TGTGCCAGCAGCCCGTACACGGAGGGGACTGAAGCTTTCTTT; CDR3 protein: CASSPYTEGTEAFF
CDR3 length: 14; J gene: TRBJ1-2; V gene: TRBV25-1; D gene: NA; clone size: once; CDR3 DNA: TGTGCCAGCAGCGAAGTCACCTCTAACTATGGCTACACCTTC; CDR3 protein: CASSEVTSNYGYTF
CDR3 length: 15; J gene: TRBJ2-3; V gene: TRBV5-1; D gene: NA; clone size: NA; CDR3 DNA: TGCGCCAGCAGCTTGTTAGGCAGCCTCACAGATACGCAGTATTTT; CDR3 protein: CASSLLGSLTDTQYF
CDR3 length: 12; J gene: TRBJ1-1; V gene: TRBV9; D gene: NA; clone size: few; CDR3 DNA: TGTGCCAGCAGCGTTGGGGGGACTGAAGCTTTCTTT; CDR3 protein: CASSVGGTEAFF
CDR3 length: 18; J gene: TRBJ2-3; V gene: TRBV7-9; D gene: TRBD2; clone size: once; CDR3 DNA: TGTGCCAGCAGCTTAGTGTTGGTTTGGCTAGCGGAGCCAGATACGCAGTATTTT; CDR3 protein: CASSLVLVWLAEPDTQYF
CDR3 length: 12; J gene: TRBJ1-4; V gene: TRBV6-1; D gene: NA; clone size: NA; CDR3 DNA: TGTGCCAGCTCGAGGTTATTTGAAAAACTGTTTTTT; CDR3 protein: CASSRLFEKLFF
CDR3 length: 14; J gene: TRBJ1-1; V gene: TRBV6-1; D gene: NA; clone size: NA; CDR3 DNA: TGTGCCAGCAGTTCCGGGACACACAACACTGAAGCTTTCTTT; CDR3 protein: CASSSGTHNTEAFF
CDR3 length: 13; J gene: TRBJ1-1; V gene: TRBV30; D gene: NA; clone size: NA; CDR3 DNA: TGTGCCACCTGGACAGCGTGGAACACTGAAGCTTTCTTT; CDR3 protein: CATWTAWNTEAFF
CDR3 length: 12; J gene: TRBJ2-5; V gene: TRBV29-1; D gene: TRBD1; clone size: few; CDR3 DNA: TGCAGCGTTGGCGGGACAGGAGAGACCCAGTACTTC; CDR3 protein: CSVGGTGETQYF
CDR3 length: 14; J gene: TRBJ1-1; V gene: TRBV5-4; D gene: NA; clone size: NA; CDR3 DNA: TGTGCCAGCAGCTCACCCCAGGGGAGAACTGAAGCTTTCTTT; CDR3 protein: CASSSPQGRTEAFF
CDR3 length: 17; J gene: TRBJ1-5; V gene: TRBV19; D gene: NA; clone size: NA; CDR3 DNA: TGTGCCCTCACGGAAGGTCCCGCTAGGGGGAGGGGTCAGCCCCAGCATTTT; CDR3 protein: CALTEGPARGRGQPQHF
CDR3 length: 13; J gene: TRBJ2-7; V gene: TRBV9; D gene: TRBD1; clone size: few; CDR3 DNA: TGTGCCAGCAGCGTGGAGAACAGGGGCGAGCAGTACTTC; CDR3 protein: CASSVENRGEQYF
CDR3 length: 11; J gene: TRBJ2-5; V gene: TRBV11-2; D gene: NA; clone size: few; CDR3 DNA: TGTGCCAGCAGCCCCAAAGAGACCCAGTACTTC; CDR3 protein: CASSPKETQYF
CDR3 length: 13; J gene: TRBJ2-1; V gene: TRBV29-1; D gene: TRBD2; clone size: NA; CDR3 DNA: TGCAGCGTTTTAGCGGGAGTGGGCAATGAGCAGTTCTTC; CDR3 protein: CSVLAGVGNEQFF
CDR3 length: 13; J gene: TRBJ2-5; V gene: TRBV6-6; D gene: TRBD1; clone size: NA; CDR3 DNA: TGTGCCAGCAGTCAGGGGGCTAGGGAGACCCAGTACTTC; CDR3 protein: CASSQGARETQYF